This section outlines one TCR beta chain sequence together with its context. CDR1 and CDR2 (germline): SGHRS, YFSETQ. The CDR3 extends over 16 amino acids. The V and J ends lost 1 base and 5 bases, in that order; junction bases with no gene match: 9. The source of the sample is a study of blood T cell repertoires in COVID-19. As for the study in general: T cells, B-cell-depleted T cells, or PBMCs provided the cDNA or gDNA that served as material.

As processed by the authors: From reference gene primer amplification, estimates of nucleated cell counts were derived. Some clones are missing from TCRdb's copy, which holds only in-frame ones; the method was immunoSEQ multiplex PCR. From that table come the V and J calls and clone size; the DNA was used to work out D and trimming. The sample shows 140,000 or so clones, around 87% of them seen only once. The sequence was obtained from a woman aged 45-65 years with active or convalescent COVID-19. The chain recombines TRBV5-1 with TRBJ2-5; TRBD2 matches 9 bases. Specimen: peripheral blood. The CDR3 bases are TGCGCCAGCAGCTTGCGGACGGCGGGGGGGCGGGAGACCCAGTACTTC. Translation gives CASSLRTAGGRETQYF.